This TCR beta chain was observed in a study of T cell responses to AZD1222 COVID-19 vaccine. Sequencing used immunoSEQ multiplex PCR; TCRdb keeps in-frame clones, though not all of them. Of approximately 180,000 clones in the sample, 85% to 90% were seen once. This clone was detected only once. This sequence originates from an adult in good health. The sample here was peripheral blood, taken on day 0 of AZD1222 vaccination.

The DNA for the CDR3 is TGCAGTGCTCCGGGGGGGGATGGCTACACCTTC. Protein product: CSAPGGDGYTF. V and J are TRBV20-1 and TRBJ1-2; a possible D gene is TRBD1 (5 bases). Germline assignment: CDR1 DFQATT and CDR2 SNEGSKA (reference sequence). The CDR3 consists of 11 residues. Deletions cut 5 bases from V and 6 bases from J, with 10 bases between.